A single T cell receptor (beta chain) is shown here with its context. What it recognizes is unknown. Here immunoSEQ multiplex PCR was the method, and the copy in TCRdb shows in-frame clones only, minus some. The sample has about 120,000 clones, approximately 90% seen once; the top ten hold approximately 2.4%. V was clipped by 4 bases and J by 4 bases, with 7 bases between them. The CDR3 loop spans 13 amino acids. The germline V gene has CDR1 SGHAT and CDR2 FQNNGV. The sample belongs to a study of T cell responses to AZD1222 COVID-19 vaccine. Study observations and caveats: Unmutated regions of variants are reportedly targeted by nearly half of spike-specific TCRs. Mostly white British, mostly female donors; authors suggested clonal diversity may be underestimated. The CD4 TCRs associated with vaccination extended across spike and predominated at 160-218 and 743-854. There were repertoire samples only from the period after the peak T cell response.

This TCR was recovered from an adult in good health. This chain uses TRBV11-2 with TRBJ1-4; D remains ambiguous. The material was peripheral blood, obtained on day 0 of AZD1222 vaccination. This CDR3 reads CASSSQVNEKLFF. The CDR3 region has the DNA TGTGCCAGCAGCTCCCAAGTTAATGAAAAACTGTTTTTT.